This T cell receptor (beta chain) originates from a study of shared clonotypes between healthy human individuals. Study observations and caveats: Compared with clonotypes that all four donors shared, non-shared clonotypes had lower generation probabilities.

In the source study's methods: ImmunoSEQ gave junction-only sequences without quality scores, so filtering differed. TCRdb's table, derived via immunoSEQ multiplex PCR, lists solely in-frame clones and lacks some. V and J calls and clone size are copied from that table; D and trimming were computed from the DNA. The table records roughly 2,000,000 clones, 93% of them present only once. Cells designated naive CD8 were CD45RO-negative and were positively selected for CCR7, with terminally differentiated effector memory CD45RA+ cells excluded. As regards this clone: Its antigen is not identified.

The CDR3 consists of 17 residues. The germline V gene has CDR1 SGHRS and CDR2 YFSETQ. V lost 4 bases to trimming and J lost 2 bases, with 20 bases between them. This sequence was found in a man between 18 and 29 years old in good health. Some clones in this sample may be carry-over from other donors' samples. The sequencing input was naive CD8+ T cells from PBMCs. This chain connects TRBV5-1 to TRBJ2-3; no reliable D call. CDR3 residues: CASSPAAGFAATDTQYF. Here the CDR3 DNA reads TGCGCCAGCAGCCCGGCGGCTGGTTTTGCTGCCACAGATACGCAGTATTTT.